The clone carrying this T cell receptor (beta chain) was recorded at least ten times. Per germline, CDR1 LNHDA and CDR2 SQIVND (reference sequence). This CDR3 comprises 16 residues. V lost 4 bases to trimming and J lost 1 base; unmatched junction nucleotides: 4. TCRdb passed the RACE reads through MiXCR, listing each CDR3 protein once. The repertoire holds approximately 50,000 distinct CDR3 sequences, with roughly 10% as singletons. The sample comes from a study of human T cells and chemical hapten exposure. Time point reported: pre-sensitization, week 0. Treatment of the sample: therapeutic diphenylcyclopropenone sensitization with weekly scalp DPC.

This TCR was recovered from a woman in her 40s with alopecia areata. Some clones in this sample may be carry-over from other donors' samples. The chain recombines TRBV19 with TRBJ2-2; 9 bases map to TRBD2. The source material was whole blood, sampled in connection with sensitization to the hapten diphenylcyclopropenone (DPC). CDR3 sequence (DNA): TGTGCCAGTAGTAACCTAGCGGGACGGAACACCGGGGAGCTGTTTTTT. This codes for CASSNLAGRNTGELFF. Full variable domain (outside the CDR3, taken from reference TRBV19 and TRBJ2-2): DGGITQSPKYLFRKEGQNVTLSCEQNLNHDAMYWYRQDPGQGLRLIYYSQIVNDFQKGDIAEGYSVSREKKESFPLTVTSAQKNPTAFYLCASSNLAGRNTGELFFGEGSRLTVL.